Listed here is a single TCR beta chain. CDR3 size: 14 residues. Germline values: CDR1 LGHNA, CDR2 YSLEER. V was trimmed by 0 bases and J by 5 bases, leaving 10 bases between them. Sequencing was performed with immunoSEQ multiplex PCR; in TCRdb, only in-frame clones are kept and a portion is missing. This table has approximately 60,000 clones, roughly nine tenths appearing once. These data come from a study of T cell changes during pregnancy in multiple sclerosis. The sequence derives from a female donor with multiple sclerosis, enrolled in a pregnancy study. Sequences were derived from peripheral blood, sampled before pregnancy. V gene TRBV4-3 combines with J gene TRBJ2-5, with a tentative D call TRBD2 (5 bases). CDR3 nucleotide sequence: TGCGCCAGCAGCCAAGAAACCCGAGGGGAGACCCAGTACTTC. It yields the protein CASSQETRGETQYF.